This TCR beta chain is from a study of cytomegalovirus exposure and HLA in healthy donors (dated by TCRdb to 2017 to 2019). Study-wide context: An earlier analysis of about 530 of the donors reported 276 Gb of sequence data and 117 million unique TCR beta sequences obtained from around 170 million T cells. A few DR-DQ haplotypes were treated as single units for association and clustering because of strong linkage in the cohort. The study aimed to test whether cataloging public T cell receptors could reveal signatures of past pathogen exposure. An early release covering 500 to 750 HLA-typed donors comprised approximately 290 gigabases of sequencing data and around 86 million unique TCR sequences. Besides the first cohort of 550 to 750 subjects, a separate validation cohort made up of 120 different subjects was used. Alongside the repertoire data, information on donor age, sex, ethnicity and CMV serostatus was compiled. Both class I and class II loci were covered by HLA typing, at four-digit resolution. Rather than drawing on any new phenotypic data, the later analysis identified candidate immune exposures from TCR beta sequences and the way those sequences occurred across donors. Using immunosequencing, the study profiled T cell repertoires from about 610 subjects and related those repertoires to cytomegalovirus serostatus. A later analysis re-analyzed previously published TCR beta repertoires from roughly 630 donors and added high-resolution HLA genotyping to study TCR occurrence patterns. To predict cytomegalovirus infection status, the study combined high-throughput TCR immunosequencing, statistical association of individual TCRs with disease status, and machine learning. Of the roughly 390 genotyped donors, 80% to 90% were placed in the genetic ancestry cluster associated with self-reported Caucasian donors. Typing coverage varied by locus: roughly 620-640 donors for A, B, C, DRB1 and DQB1; around 560 for DQA1; more than 600 for DPA1; under 490 for DPB1. All discovery cohort repertoires had been generated on a single sequencing platform. On average, over 200,000 unique TCR beta nucleotide sequences were sequenced per donor among 398 genotyped donors of the cohort, with 15% to 20% of those sequences being non-productive. Genome-wide SNP genotypes for about 60% of the roughly 700 donors were used in a later genetic analysis, which treated that subset as a discovery cohort. To decide whether each TCR beta V gene segment behaved as functional or pseudogenic, an earlier analysis of some 570 of the donors relied on high-throughput TCR beta sequencing. General conclusions and limits of the study: Because HLA typing was unavailable for some donors at each locus, only the typed subset was used in association tests. In a later analysis, 15,000 to 20,000 TCR beta sequences were associated with specific HLA alleles at a false discovery rate of 0.05. An earlier analysis of around 500 of the donors showed that most TCR beta V segments appeared in productive rearrangements either about 87% or about 30% of the time, which broadly matched IMGT annotations. In the study, 150 to 200 TCR beta chains were listed as associated with cytomegalovirus. The cohort was sequenced for TCR beta chains only, and without alpha or paired-chain data the features that could be detected were limited. Linkage disequilibrium might explain the correlated functional status among segregating V segments, but an unknown experimental factor could not be ruled out. Presence/absence analyses assumed roughly uniform sequencing depth across donors, an assumption that may not hold. In a later genetic analysis, fewer N-insertions in productive TCRs were reported among donors in an Asian-associated ancestry cluster than the approximately 670-donor mean. In a later analysis, HLA-associated TCR beta chains were found to be more clonally expanded and to have lower generation probabilities than equally common non-associated chains. An association between a missense DCLRE1C variant and V-gene and J-gene trimming of TCR beta chains was found in a later genetic analysis and replicated in an independent cohort. The authors suggested that the approach could potentially be extended to other disease states and immunological phenotypes. When HLA alleles, especially DR and DQ, strongly co-occurred, attributing TCR associations to individual alleles was difficult. Most CMV-associated TCR beta chains appeared to be HLA-restricted in a later analysis, and the HLA associations seemed to be driven largely by CMV exposure. A further reported finding was that TCR beta sequences accurately predicted the HLA-A and HLA-B alleles for most subjects in the first cohort. A few of the identified cytomegalovirus-associated TCR beta chains were confirmed in vitro to be specific for cytomegalovirus antigens. For the cohort, immune exposure information was limited to CMV serostatus. Cytomegalovirus status was reported to be diagnosed by the classifier with high specificity and sensitivity in both the original and validation cohorts. A cluster of highly shared sequence variants was judged likely to be a technical artifact of the sequencing pipeline. In a later analysis, the rate of TCR association differed among HLA loci, with DRB1 alleles having the most associated TCRs and HLA-C alleles having the fewest. Because counts were too low, roughly 17 rarely observed V segments, including chromosome 9 orphons, were left out of the earlier analysis of 587 of the donors. While some public TCRs were present in many individuals, most TCR sequences turned up only very rarely across donors. Several of the top co-occurrence clusters appeared to be linked to parvovirus B19, influenza, CMV and Epstein-Barr virus, according to a later analysis.

The cohort consisted of hundreds of healthy bone marrow donors. At the time of sampling, every cohort member was nominally healthy, though immune exposures that went unrecorded were likely present. The donor was CMV seropositive and was included in the group of approximately 300 seropositive cohort members. A peripheral blood sample was collected from each donor, and TCR beta sequencing was performed on peripheral blood mononuclear cells. The Qiagen DNeasy Blood Extraction Kit was used to extract genomic DNA from the blood cell samples. Library preparation employed the immunoSEQ multiplex PCR assay. For the multiplex PCR, a mixture combining 60 forward primers for TCR Vbeta segments and 13 reverse primers for TCR Jbeta segments was used. The CDR3 region of rearranged TCR beta genes was amplified from genomic DNA by a multiplex PCR assay. Amplified TCR beta libraries were sequenced as 87-base-pair reads on the Illumina HiSeq System. Regarding the original processing steps: In a later analysis, some 80 million unique TCR beta chains were counted across the 500 to 850 repertoires, and roughly 9.9 million of these chains were shared by at least two donors. To remove PCR and sequencing errors, raw reads were error-corrected and collapsed into unique sequences using a nearest-neighbor algorithm that merged closely related sequences. CDR3 sequences were aligned to IMGT reference sequences to assign V, D and J gene segments. For a sequence to be retained, a match of at least six nucleotides to both a V gene segment and a J gene segment was required. A rearrangement was called productive if the CDR3 had no stop codons and remained in frame with V and J, and every other rearrangement was called non-productive. CDR3 was defined according to IMGT convention as the region running from the second conserved V-encoded cysteine to the conserved J-encoded phenylalanine. Sequences without an unambiguous match to a single V gene segment were excluded from the earlier analysis of several hundred of the donors. In an earlier analysis of roughly 600 of the donors, a V segment was called functional when productive rearrangements were above 56.7%, and segregating when the standard deviation between donors exceeded 5%. A statistical classification framework was developed to diagnose cytomegalovirus status using the catalog of TCR beta chain sequences. V and J gene assignment, in a later analysis, came from comparing TCR nucleotide sequences with IMGT/GENE-DB human TR gene sequences. In a later analysis, CDR3 sequences and most-parsimonious VDJ recombination scenarios were assigned using the TCRdist pipeline. In a later analysis, each TCR beta chain was defined by its CDR3 amino acid sequence together with its V-gene family, and reads without a unique V-gene family were excluded. A later analysis removed 550 to 650 highly shared, low-generation-probability nucleotide sequences to deal with suspected cross-contamination and a sequencing artifact. A later analysis calculated a clonal expansion index for each public chain from normalized within-repertoire ranks of inferred template counts. In a later analysis, generation probabilities were computed using a VDJ recombination model fitted to out-of-frame rearrangements, and the results were checked against IGoR. In a later analysis, TCR-TCR, TCR-HLA and TCR-CMV co-occurrence was scored with hypergeometric tests, and a repertoire-size bias correction was applied to TCR pairs. False discovery rates were estimated in a later analysis by permuting HLA or CMV assignments 20 times. In a later analysis, co-occurring TCRs were grouped using DBSCAN, with TCRdist sequence similarity added in when clustering inside HLA-allele-positive subsets. Co-occurrence clustering excluded repertoires with fewer than 30,000 or more than 120,000 public chains, plus five with anomalous nucleotide sharing. This is the immuneACCESS table as TCRdb keeps it, with only in-frame sequences that have V and J called. A part of the clones is gone; compared with another copy, unresolved V genes explain less than half, and the rest is unexplained. The D gene and trimming were derived from the DNA, and the V and J assignments and clone size from that table. This sample lists approximately 120,000 clones; around 75% were detected once. The top ten constitute under 5.5% of the sample.

To note about this clone: The antigen it recognizes is unknown. Base qualities are missing; no much larger clone stands one base away.

The specimen sequenced was PBMCs. The receptor comes from a man between 60 and 75 years old in good health and CMV-seropositive.

The CDR3 corresponds to CASSFSGGGGDTQYF. The DNA is TGTGCCAGCAGCTTTAGCGGGGGGGGCGGAGATACGCAGTATTTT. In this chain, TRBV7-9 is recombined with TRBJ2-3, with TRBD2 identical over 11 junction bases. The V end gives up 3 bases and the J end 5 bases, leaving 4 bases in the junction not matched to a gene. The CDR3 starts with the cysteine, ends with the phenylalanine, and has 15 residues. CDR3 DNA is the only sequence kept; it has 45 bases, read in frame from the first base. From a lookup of the germline V gene (reference sequence), CDR1 and CDR2 are SEHNR and FQNEAQ.